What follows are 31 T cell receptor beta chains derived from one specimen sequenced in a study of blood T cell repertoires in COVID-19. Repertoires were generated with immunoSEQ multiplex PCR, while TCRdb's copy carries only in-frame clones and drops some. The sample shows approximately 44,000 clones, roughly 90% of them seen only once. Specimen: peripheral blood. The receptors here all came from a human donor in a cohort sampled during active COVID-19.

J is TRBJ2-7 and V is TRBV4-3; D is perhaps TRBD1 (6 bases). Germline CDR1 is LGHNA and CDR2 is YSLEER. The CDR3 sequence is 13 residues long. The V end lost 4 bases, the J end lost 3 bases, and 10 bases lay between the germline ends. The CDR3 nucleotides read TGCGCCAGCAGCCCGGACAGAGACTACGAGCAGTACTTC. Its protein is CASSPDRDYEQYF.

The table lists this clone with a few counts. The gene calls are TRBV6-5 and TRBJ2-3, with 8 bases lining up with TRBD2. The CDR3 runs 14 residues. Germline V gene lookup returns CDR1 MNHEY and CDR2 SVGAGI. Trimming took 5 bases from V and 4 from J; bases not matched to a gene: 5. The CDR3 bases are TGTGCCAGCAGTACGGGGGGGCGCCCAGATACGCAGTATTTT. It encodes CASSTGGRPDTQYF.

CDR3 sequence (DNA): TGTGCCAGTAGTCTCGGACTAGCGGGGGGGGTCGAGACCCAGTACTTC. Its protein is CASSLGLAGGVETQYF. The chain combines TRBV19 with TRBJ2-5, with 15 bases identical to TRBD2. Trimming removed 5 bases from V and 5 bases from J; junction bases left unmatched: 6. CDR3 length: 16 amino acids. The germline CDR1 and CDR2 sequences are LNHDA and SQIVND (reference sequence).

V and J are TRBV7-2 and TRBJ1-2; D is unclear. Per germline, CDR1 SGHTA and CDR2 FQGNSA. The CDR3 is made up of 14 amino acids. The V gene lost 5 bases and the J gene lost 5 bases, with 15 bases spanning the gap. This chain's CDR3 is CASSPASTGYGYTF. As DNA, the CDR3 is TGTGCCAGCAGCCCCGCTTCTACGGGGTATGGCTACACCTTC.

CDR3 sequence: CATSDFQETQYF. In DNA, the CDR3 is TGTGCCACCAGTGACTTTCAAGAGACCCAGTACTTC. The chain links TRBV24-1 to TRBJ2-5; unclear D gene. V lost 4 bases to trimming and J lost 2 bases, with 4 bases between them. This CDR3 spans 12 amino acids. Germline CDR1 and CDR2: KGHDR and SFDVKD.

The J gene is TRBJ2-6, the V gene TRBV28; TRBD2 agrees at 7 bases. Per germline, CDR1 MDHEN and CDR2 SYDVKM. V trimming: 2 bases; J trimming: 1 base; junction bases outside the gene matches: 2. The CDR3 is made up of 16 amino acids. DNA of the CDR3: TGTGCCAGCAGTTTACGGGGAGGGTCTGGGGCCAACGTCCTGACTTTC. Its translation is CASSLRGGSGANVLTF.

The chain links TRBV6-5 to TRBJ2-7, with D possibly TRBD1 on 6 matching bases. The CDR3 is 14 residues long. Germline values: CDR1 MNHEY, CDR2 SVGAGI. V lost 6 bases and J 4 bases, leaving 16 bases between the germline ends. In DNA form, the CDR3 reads TGTGCCAGCAGGTTCGGGCAGGGGCAATACGAGCAGTACTTC. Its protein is CASRFGQGQYEQYF.

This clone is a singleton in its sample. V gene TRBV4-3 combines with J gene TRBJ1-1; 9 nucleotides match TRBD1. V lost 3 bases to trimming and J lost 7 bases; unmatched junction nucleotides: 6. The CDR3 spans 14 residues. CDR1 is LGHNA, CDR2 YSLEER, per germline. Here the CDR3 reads CASSHRTGVREAFF. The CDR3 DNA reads TGCGCCAGCAGCCACCGGACAGGGGTTCGTGAAGCTTTCTTT.

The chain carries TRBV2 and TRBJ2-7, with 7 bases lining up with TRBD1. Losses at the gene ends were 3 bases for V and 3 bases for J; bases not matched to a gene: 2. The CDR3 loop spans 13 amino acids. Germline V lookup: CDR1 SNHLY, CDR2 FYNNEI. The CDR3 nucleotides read TGTGCCAGCAGTGAGGACAGGAACTACGAGCAGTACTTC. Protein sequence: CASSEDRNYEQYF.

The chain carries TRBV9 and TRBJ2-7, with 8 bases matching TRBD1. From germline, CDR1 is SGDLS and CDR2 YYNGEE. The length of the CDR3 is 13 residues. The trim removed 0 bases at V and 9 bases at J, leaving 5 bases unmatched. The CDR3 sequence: CASSVDQGAVQYF. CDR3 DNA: TGTGCCAGCAGCGTAGATCAGGGGGCAGTGCAGTACTTC. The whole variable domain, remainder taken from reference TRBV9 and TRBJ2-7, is DSGVTQTPKHLITATGQRVTLRCSPRSGDLSVYWYQQSLDQGLQFLIQYYNGEERAKGNILERFSAQQFPDLHSELNLSSLELGDSALYFCASSVDQGAVQYFGPGTRLTVT.

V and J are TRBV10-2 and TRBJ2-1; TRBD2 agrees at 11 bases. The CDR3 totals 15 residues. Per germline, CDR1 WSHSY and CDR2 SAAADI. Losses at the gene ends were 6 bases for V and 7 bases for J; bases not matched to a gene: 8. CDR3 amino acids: CASRDSGGAGNEQFF. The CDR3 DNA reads TGCGCCAGCAGGGATAGCGGGGGGGCCGGGAATGAGCAGTTCTTC.

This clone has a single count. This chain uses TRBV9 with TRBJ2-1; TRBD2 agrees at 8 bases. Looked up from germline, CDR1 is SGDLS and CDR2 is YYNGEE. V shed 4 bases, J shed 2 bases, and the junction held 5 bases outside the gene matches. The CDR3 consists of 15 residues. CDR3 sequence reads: CASSPRGGTYNEQFF. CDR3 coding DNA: TGTGCCAGCAGCCCTCGGGGGGGGACCTACAATGAGCAGTTCTTC.

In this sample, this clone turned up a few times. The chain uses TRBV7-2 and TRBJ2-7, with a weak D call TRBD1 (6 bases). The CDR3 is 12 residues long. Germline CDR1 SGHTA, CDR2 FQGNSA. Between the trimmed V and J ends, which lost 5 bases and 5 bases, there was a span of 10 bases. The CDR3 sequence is CASSATGNEQYF. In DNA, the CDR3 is TGTGCCAGCAGCGCAACAGGGAACGAGCAGTACTTC.

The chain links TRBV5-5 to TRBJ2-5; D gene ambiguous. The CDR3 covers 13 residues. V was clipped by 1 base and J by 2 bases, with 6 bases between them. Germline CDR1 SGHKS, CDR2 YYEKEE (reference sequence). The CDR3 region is CASSLWSQETQYF. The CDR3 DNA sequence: TGTGCCAGCAGCTTGTGGAGTCAAGAGACCCAGTACTTC.

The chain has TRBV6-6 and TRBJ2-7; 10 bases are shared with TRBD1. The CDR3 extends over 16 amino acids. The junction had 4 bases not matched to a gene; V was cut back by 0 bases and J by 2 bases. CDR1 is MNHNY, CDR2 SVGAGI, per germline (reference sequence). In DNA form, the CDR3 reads TGTGCCAGCAGTTACTCACCCGGGACAGGGGCCTACGAGCAGTACTTC. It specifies CASSYSPGTGAYEQYF.

In DNA, the CDR3 is TGTGCCAGCAGTTTGGACAGCCCCTACGAGCAGTACTTC. This translates into CASSLDSPYEQYF. The rearrangement joins TRBV12-3 or TRBV12-4 to TRBJ2-7, with D tentatively TRBD1 (6 bases). The CDR3 extends over 13 amino acids. V was pared by 3 bases and J by 2 bases, with 8 bases between.

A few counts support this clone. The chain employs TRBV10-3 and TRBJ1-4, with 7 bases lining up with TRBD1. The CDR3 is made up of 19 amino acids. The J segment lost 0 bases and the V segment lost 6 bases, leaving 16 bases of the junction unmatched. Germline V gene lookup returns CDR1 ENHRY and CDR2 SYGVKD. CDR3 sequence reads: CAISTTGQELGSTNEKLFF. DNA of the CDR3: TGTGCCATCAGCACGACAGGGCAGGAACTTGGATCAACTAATGAAAAACTGTTTTTT.

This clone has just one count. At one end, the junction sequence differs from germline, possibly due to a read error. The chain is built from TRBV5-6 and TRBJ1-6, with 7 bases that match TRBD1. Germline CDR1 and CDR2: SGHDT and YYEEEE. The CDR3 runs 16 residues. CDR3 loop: CASSLKGAGVNSPLHF. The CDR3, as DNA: TGTGCCAGCAGCTTGAAGGGGGCGGGTGTTAATTCGCCCCTCCACTTT.

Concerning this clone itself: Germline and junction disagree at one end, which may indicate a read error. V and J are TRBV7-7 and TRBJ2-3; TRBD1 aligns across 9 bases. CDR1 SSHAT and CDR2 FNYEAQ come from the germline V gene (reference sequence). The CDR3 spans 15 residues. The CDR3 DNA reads TGTGCTAGCAGCTTAGGGACAGGGATCGCGGATACGCAGTATTTT. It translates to CASSLGTGIADTQYF.

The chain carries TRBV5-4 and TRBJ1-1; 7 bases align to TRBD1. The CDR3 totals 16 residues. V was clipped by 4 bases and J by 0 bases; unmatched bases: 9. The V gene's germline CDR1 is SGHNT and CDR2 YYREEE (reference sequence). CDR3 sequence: CASSPPTGPVNTEAFF. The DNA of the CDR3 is TGTGCCAGCAGCCCACCGACAGGGCCCGTGAACACTGAAGCTTTCTTT.

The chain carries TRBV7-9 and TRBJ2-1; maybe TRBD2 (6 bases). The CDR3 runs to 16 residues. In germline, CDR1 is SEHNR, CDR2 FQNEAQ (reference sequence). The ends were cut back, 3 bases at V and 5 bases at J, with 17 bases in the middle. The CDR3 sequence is CASSLGTGKTHNEQFF. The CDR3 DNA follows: TGTGCCAGCAGCTTGGGGACTGGGAAGACGCACAATGAGCAGTTCTTC.

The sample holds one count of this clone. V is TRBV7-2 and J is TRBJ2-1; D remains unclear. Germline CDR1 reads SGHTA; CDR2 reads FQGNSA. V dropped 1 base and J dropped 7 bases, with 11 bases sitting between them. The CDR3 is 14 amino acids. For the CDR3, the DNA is TGTGCCAGCAGCTTAGGCCGTACGGTTAATGAGCAGTTCTTC. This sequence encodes CASSLGRTVNEQFF.

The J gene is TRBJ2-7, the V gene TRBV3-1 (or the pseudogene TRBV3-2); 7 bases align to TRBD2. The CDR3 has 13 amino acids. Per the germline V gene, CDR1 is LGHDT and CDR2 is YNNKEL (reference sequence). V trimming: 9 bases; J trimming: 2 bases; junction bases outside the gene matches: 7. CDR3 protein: CARPFAGAYEQYF. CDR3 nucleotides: TGTGCCAGACCGTTCGCGGGAGCCTACGAGCAGTACTTC.

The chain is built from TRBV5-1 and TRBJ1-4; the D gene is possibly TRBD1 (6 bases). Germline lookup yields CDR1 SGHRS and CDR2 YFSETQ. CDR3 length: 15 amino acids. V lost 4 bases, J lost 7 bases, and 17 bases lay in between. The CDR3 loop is CASSPGGYRAEKLFF. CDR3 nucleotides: TGCGCCAGCAGCCCGGGAGGATACAGGGCTGAAAAACTGTTTTTT.

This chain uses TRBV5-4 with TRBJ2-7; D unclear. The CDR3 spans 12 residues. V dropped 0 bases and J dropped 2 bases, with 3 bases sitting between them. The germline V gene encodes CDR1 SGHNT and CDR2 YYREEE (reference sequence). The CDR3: CASSLDTYEQYF. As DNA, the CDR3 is TGTGCCAGCAGCTTGGACACCTACGAGCAGTACTTC.

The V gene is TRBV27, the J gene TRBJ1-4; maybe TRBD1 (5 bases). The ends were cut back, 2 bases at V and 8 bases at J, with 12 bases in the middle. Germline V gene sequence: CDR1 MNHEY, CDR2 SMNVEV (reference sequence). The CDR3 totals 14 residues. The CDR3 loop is CASSLNGGAEKLFF. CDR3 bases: TGTGCCAGCAGTTTAAACGGAGGGGCGGAAAAACTGTTTTTT.

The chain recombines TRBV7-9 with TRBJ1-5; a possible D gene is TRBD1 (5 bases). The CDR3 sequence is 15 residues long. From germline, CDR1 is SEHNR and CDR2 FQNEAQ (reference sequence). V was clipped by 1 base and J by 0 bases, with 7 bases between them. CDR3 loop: CASSLVGGSNQPQHF. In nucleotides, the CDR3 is TGTGCCAGCAGCTTAGTCGGGGGTAGCAATCAGCCCCAGCATTTT.

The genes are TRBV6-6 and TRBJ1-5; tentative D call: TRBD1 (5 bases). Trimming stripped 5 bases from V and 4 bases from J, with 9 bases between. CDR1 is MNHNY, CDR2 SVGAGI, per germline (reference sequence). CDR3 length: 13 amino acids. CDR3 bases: TGTGCCAGCAGTACGGACAAGAATCAGCCCCAGCATTTT. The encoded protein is CASSTDKNQPQHF.

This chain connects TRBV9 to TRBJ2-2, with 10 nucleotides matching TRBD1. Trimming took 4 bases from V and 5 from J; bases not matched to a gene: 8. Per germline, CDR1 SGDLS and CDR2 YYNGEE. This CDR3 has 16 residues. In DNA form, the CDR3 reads TGTGCCAGCAGCCCTCACGGGACAGGGGTGACCGGGGAGCTGTTTTTT. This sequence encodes CASSPHGTGVTGELFF. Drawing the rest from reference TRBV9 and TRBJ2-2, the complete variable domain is DSGVTQTPKHLITATGQRVTLRCSPRSGDLSVYWYQQSLDQGLQFLIQYYNGEERAKGNILERFSAQQFPDLHSELNLSSLELGDSALYFCASSPHGTGVTGELFFGEGSRLTVL.

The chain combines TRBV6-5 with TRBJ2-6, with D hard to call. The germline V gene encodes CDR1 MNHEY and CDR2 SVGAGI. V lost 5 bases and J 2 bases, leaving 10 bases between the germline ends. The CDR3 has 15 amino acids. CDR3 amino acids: CASSNRLTGANVLTF. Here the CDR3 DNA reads TGTGCCAGCAGTAACCGACTGACTGGGGCCAACGTCCTGACTTTC.

This CDR3 is CASRQGSGTEAFF. The CDR3 DNA follows: TGTGCCAGCAGACAGGGGAGTGGTACTGAAGCTTTCTTT. The gene calls are TRBV6-5 and TRBJ1-1; 7 bases fit TRBD1. Trimming cost V 6 bases and J 5 bases; bases outside gene matches: 6. In germline, CDR1 is MNHEY, CDR2 SVGAGI. The CDR3 extends over 13 amino acids.